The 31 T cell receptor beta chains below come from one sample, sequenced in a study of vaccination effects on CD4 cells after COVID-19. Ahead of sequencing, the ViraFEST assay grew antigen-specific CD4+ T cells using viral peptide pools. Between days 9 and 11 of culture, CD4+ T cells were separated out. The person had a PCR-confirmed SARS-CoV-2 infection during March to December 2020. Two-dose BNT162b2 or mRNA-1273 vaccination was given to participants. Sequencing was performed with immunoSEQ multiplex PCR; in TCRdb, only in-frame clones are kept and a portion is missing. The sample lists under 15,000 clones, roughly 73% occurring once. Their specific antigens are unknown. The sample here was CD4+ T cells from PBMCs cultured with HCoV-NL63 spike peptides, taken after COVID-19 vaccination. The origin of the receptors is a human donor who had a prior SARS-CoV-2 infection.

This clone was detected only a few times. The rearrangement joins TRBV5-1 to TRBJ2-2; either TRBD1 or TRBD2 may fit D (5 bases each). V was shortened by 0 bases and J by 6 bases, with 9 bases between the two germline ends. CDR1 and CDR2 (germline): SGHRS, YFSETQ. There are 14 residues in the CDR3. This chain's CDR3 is CASSLGLGAGELFF. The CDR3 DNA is TGCGCCAGCAGCTTGGGTTTGGGGGCCGGGGAGCTGTTTTTT.

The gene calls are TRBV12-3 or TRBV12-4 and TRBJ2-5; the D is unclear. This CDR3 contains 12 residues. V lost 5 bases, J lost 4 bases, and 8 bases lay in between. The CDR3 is CASSPVRETQYF. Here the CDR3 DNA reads TGTGCCAGCAGTCCCGTTCGAGAGACCCAGTACTTC.

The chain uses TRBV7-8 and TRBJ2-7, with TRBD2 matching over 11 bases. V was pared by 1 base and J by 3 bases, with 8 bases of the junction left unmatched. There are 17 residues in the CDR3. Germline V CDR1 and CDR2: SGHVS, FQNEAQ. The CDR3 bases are TGTGCCAGCAGCTTAGGCGCCCGACTAGCGGGACGCTACGAGCAGTACTTC. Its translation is CASSLGARLAGRYEQYF. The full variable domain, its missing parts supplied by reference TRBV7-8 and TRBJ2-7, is GAGVSQSPRYKVAKRGQDVALRCDPISGHVSLFWYQQALGQGPEFLTYFQNEAQLDKSGLPSDRFFAERPEGSVSTLKIQRTQQEDSAVYLCASSLGARLAGRYEQYFGPGTRLTVT.

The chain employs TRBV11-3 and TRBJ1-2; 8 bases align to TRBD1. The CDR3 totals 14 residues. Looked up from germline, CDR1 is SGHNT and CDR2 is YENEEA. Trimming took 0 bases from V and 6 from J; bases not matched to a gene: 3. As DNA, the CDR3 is TGTGCCAGCAGCTTAGATGGACAGGGTGATGGCTACACCTTC. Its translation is CASSLDGQGDGYTF.

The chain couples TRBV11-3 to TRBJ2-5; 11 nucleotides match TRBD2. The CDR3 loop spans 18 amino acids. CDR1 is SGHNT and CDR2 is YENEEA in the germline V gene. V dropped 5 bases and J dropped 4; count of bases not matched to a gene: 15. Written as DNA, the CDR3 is TGTGCCAGCAGCCCCCCTGGTCTAGCGGGAGGCGGGGGAGAGACCCAGTACTTC. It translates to CASSPPGLAGGGGETQYF.

For the CDR3, the DNA is TGTGCCAGCAGTTATTATGGGCCCCAGCATTTT. This gives the protein CASSYYGPQHF. This sequence joins TRBV6-2 or TRBV6-3 and TRBJ1-5; D unresolved. Trimming cost V 3 bases and J 9 bases, with 6 bases left between them. Per germline, CDR1 MNHEY and CDR2 SVGEGT. The CDR3 sequence is 11 residues long.

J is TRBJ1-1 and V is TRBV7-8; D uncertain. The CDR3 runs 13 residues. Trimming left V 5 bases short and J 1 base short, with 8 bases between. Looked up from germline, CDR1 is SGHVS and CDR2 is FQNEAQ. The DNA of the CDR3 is TGTGCCAGCAGCGCCTCAGGGAACACTGAAGCTTTCTTT. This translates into CASSASGNTEAFF.

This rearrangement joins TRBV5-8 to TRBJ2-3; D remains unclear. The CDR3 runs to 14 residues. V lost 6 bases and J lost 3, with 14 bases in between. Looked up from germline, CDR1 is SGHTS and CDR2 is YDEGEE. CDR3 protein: CASTPGGVTDTQYF. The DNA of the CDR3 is TGTGCCAGCACCCCCGGCGGAGTTACAGATACGCAGTATTTT.

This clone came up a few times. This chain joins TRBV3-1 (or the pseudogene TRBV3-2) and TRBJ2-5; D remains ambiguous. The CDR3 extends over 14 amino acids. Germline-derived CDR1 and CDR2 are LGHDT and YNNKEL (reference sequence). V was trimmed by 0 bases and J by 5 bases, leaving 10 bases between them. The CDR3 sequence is CASSQDVIRETQYF. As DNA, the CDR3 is TGTGCCAGCAGCCAAGATGTTATCAGGGAGACCCAGTACTTC.

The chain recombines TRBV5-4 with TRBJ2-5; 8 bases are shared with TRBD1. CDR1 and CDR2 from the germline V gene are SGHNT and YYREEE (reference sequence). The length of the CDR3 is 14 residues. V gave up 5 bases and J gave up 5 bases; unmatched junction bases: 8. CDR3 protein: CASRLAGGGETQYF. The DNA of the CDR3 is TGTGCCAGCAGGCTCGCAGGGGGCGGGGAGACCCAGTACTTC.

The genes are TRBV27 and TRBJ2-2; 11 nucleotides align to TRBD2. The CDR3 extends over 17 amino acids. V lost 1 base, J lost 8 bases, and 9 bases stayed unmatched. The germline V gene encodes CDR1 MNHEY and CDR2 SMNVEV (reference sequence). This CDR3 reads CASSLFGLAGGSGELFF. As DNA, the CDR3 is TGTGCCAGCAGTTTATTTGGGCTAGCGGGAGGAAGTGGGGAGCTGTTTTTT.

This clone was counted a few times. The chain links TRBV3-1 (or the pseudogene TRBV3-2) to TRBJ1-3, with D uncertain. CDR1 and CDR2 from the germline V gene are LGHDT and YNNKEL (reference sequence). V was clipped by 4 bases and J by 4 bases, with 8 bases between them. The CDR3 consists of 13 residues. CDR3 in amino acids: CASSPQWGNTIYF. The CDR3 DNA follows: TGTGCCAGCAGCCCACAGTGGGGAAACACCATATATTTT.

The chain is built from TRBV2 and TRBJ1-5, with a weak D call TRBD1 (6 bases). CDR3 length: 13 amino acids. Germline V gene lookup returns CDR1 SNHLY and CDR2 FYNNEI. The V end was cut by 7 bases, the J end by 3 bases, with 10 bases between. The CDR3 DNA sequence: TGTGCCAGCAACGGACAGTTCAATCAGCCCCAGCATTTT. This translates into CASNGQFNQPQHF.

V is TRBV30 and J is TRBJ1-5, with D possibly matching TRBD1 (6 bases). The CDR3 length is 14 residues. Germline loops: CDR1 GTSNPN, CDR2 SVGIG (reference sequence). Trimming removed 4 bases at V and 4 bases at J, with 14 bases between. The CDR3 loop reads CAWKTPGANQPQHF. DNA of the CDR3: TGTGCCTGGAAAACCCCAGGGGCGAATCAGCCCCAGCATTTT. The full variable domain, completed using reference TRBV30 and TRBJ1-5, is SQTIHQWPATLVQPVGSPLSLECTVEGTSNPNLYWYRQAAGRGLQLLFYSVGIGQISSEVPQNLSASRPQDRQFILSSKKLLLSDSGFYLCAWKTPGANQPQHFGDGTRLSIL.

The CDR3 loop reads CASSSGGGGFQETQYF. CDR3 DNA sequence: TGCGCCAGCAGCTCAGGAGGCGGCGGTTTCCAAGAGACCCAGTACTTC. The gene calls are TRBV5-1 and TRBJ2-5, with D perhaps matching TRBD2 (5 bases). This CDR3 is 16 amino acids long. Trimming removed 3 bases at V and 1 base at J, with 16 bases between. The germline V gene encodes CDR1 SGHRS and CDR2 YFSETQ.

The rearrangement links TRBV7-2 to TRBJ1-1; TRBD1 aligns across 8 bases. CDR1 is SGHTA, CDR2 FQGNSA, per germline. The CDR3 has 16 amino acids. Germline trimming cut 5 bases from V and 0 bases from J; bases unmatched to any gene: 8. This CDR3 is CASSPDRDSMNTEAFF. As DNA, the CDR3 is TGTGCCAGCAGCCCGGACAGGGACTCTATGAACACTGAAGCTTTCTTT.

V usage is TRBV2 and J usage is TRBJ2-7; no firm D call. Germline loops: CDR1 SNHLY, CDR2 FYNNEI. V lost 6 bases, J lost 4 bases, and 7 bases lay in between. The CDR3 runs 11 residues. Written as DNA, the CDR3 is TGTGCCAGCAGAGATATGTACGAGCAGTACTTC. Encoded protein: CASRDMYEQYF. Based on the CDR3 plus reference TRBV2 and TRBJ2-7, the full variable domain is EPEVTQTPSHQVTQMGQEVILRCVPISNHLYFYWYRQILGQKVEFLVSFYNNEISEKSEIFDDQFSVERPDGSNFTLKIRSTKLEDSAMYFCASRDMYEQYFGPGTRLTVT.

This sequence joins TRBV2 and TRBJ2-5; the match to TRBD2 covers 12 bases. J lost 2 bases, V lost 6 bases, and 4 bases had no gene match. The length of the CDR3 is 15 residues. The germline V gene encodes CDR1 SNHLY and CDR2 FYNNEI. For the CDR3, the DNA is TGTGCCAGCAGAAAGACTAGCGGGGGTCAAGAGACCCAGTACTTC. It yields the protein CASRKTSGGQETQYF.

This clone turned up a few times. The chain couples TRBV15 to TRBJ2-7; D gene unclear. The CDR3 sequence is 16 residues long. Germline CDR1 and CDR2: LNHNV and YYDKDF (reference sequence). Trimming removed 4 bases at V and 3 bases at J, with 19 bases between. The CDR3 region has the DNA TGTGCCACCAGCACTGTTACGGAGACCCTTTACTACGAGCAGTACTTC. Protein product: CATSTVTETLYYEQYF.

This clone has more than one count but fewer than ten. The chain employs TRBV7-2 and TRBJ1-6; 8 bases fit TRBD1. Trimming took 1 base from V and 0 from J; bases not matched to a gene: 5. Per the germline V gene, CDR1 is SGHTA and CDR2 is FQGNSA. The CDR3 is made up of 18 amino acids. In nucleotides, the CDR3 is TGTGCCAGCAGCTTAGGCGCAGGGGGCCGCTCCTATAATTCACCCCTCCACTTT. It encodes CASSLGAGGRSYNSPLHF.

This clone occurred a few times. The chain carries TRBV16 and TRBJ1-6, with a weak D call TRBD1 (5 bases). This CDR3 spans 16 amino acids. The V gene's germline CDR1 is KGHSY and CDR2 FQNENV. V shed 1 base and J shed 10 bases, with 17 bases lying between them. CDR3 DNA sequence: TGTGCCAGCAGCCAATTGGGCGGAAGGGGCGGATCACCCCTCCACTTT. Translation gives CASSQLGGRGGSPLHF.

The CDR3 loop reads CATSDLQPGDSGTDTQYF. The CDR3, as DNA: TGTGCCACCAGTGATTTGCAACCTGGCGATAGCGGCACAGATACGCAGTATTTT. V usage is TRBV24-1 and J usage is TRBJ2-3; perhaps TRBD2 as D (5 bases). The V end was cut by 0 bases, the J end by 1 base, with 16 bases between. The CDR3 has 18 residues. Germline CDR1 KGHDR, CDR2 SFDVKD.

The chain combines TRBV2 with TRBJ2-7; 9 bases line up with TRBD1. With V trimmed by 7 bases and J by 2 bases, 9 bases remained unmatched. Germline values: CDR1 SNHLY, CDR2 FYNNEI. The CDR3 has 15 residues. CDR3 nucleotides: TGTGCCAGCAATACGGACAGGGGAAAGGCCTACGAGCAGTACTTC. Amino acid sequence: CASNTDRGKAYEQYF.

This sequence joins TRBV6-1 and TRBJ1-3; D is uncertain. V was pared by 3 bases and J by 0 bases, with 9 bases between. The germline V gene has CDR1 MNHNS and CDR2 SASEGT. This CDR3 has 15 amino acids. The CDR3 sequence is CASSDNTLSGNTIYF. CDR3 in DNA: TGTGCCAGCAGTGATAACACGCTCTCTGGAAACACCATATATTTT.

Written as DNA, the CDR3 is TGTGCCAGCAGCTTAGGGGCGGGTCAGCCCCAGCATTTT. Translating gives CASSLGAGQPQHF. The chain carries TRBV7-2 and TRBJ1-5; D call uncertain. Germline V lookup: CDR1 SGHTA, CDR2 FQGNSA. The CDR3 is 13 residues long. Deletions cut 1 base from V and 6 bases from J, with 7 bases between. Drawing the rest from reference TRBV7-2 and TRBJ1-5, the complete variable domain is GAGVSQSPSNKVTEKGKDVELRCDPISGHTALYWYRQSLGQGLEFLIYFQGNSAPDKSGLPSDRFSAERTGGSVSTLTIQRTQQEDSAVYLCASSLGAGQPQHFGDGTRLSIL.

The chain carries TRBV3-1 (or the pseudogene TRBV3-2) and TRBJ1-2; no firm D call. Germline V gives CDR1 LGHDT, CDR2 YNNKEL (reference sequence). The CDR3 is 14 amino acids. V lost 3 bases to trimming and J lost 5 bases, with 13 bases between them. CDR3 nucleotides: TGTGCCAGCAGCCATAGAGGGCTAGAGTATGGCTACACCTTC. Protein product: CASSHRGLEYGYTF.

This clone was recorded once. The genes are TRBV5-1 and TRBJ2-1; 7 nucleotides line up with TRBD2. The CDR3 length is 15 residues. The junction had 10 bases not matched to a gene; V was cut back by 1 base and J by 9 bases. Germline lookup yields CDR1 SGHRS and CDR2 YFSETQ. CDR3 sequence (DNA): TGCGCCAGCAGCTTGATGGCGGGAGCTCTTGGTGAGCAGTTCTTC. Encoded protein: CASSLMAGALGEQFF.

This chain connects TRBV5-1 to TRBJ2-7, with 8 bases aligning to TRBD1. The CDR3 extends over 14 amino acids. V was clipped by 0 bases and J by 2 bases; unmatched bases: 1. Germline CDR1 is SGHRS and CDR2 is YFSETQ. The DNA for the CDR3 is TGCGCCAGCAGCTTGGTGACAGGGGCCTACGAGCAGTACTTC. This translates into CASSLVTGAYEQYF.

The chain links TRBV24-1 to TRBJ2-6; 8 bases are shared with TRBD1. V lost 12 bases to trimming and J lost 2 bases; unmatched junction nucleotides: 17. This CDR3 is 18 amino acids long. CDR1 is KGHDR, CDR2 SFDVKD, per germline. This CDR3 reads CASGSGGTGQTGANVLTF. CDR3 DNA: TGTGCCTCGGGAAGTGGGGGGACAGGACAAACTGGGGCCAACGTCCTGACTTTC.

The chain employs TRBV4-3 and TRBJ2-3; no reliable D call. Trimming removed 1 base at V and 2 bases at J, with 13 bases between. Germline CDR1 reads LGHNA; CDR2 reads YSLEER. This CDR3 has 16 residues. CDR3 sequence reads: CASSQGAITTTDTQYF. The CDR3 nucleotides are TGCGCCAGCAGCCAAGGAGCTATCACTACCACAGATACGCAGTATTTT.

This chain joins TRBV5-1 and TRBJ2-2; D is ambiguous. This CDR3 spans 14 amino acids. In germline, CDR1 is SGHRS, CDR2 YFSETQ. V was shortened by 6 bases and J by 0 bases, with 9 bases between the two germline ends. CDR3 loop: CASNSISNTGELFF. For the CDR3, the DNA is TGCGCCAGCAATTCGATCTCGAACACCGGGGAGCTGTTTTTT.